This T cell receptor (beta chain) is drawn from a study of radiation and T cells in renal cell carcinoma. Findings and limits, study-wide: From baseline, blood top tumor clonotypes peaked at 2 weeks post-radiation. No pretreatment tumor biopsies were available for baseline clonotypes.

Time point of the sample: baseline pretreatment blood. Treatment noted: 15 Gy SBRT to primary tumor, nephrectomy 4 weeks later. The patient's renal cell carcinoma had clear cell pathology. The CDR3 has 11 amino acids. Trimming took off 10 bases at V and 11 bases at J, with 15 bases between the two ends. For this clone: Its antigen is currently unknown.

Clones were read by immunoSEQ multiplex PCR, and TCRdb kept only the in-frame ones, dropping some. The sample holds 150,000 or so clones, 88% seen once. The chain has TRBV23-1 and TRBJ2-1; maybe TRBD1 (6 bases). TRBV23-1 is flagged as an ORF with uncertain function. The clonotype was recovered from a woman between 65 and 79 years old with renal cell carcinoma. The input for sequencing was blood, taken from a patient whose treatment included radiotherapy and nephrectomy. CDR3 DNA sequence: TGCGCCACCGAATTGACAGGCCAGCAGTTCTTC. It is translated as CATELTGQQFF.